This T cell receptor beta chain came from a study of blood T cell repertoires in COVID-19. Whole-study context: COVID-19 samples, acute and convalescent, were from the United States, Italy and Spain. The analysed material was cDNA or gDNA that came from T cells, B-cell-depleted T cells, or PBMCs.

The germline V gene encodes CDR1 LGHNA and CDR2 YSLEER. The V segment lost 6 bases and the J segment 4 bases; nucleotides outside the gene matches: 10. The CDR3 runs 15 residues. Authors' data handling: How many nucleated cells were present was estimated from reference gene primer amplification. This table comes from immunoSEQ multiplex PCR, and its TCRdb copy is limited to in-frame clones, with some not included. That table furnishes V, J and clone size, whereas the DNA furnished D and trimming. The data show 40,000 to 55,000 clones, roughly 90% seen once. V and J are TRBV4-3 and TRBJ2-7; 9 bases are shared with TRBD1. This TCR came from a human donor in a cohort sampled during active COVID-19. The specimen sequenced was peripheral blood. The CDR3 DNA is TGCGCCAGCAGGGCCTATCAGGGACAGGGATACGAGCAGTACTTC. Translating gives CASRAYQGQGYEQYF.